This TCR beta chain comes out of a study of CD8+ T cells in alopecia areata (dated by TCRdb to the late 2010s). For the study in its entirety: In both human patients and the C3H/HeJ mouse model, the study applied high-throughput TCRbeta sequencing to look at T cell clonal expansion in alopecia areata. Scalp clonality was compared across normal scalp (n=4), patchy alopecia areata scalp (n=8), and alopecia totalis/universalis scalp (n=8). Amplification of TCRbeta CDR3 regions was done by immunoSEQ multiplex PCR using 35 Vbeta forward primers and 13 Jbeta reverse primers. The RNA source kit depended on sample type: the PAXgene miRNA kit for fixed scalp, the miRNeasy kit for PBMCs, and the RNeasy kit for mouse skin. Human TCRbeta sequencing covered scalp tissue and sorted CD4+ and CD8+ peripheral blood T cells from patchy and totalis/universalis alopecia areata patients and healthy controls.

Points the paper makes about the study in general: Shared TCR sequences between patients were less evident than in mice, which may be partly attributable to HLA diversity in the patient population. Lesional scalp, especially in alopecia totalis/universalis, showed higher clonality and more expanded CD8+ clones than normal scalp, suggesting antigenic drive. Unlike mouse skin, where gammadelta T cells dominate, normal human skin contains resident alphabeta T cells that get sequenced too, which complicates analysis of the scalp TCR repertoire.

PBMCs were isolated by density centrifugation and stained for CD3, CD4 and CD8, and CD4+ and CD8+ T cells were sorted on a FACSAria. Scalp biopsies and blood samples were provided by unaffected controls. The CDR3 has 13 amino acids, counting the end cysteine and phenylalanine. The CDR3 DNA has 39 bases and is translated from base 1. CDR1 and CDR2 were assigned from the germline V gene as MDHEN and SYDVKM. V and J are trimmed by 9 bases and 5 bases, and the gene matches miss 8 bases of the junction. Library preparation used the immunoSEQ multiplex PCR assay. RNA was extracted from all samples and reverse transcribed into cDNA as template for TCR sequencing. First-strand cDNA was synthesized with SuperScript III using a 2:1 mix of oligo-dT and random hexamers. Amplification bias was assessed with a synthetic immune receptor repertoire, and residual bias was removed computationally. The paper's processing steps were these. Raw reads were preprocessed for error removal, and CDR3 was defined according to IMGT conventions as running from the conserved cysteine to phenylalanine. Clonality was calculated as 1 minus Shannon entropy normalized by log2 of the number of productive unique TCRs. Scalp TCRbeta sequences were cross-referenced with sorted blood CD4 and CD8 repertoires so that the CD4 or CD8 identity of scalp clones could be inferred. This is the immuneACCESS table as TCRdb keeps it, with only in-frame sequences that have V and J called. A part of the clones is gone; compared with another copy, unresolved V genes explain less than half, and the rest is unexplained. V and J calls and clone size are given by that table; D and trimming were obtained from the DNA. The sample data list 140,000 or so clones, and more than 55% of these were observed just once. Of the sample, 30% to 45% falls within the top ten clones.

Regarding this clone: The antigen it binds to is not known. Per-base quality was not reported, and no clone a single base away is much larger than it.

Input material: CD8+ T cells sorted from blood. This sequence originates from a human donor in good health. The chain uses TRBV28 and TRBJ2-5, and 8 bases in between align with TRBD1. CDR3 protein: CASSRGRGETQYF. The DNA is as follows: TGTGCCAGTTCCAGGGGGCGTGGGGAGACCCAGTACTTC.